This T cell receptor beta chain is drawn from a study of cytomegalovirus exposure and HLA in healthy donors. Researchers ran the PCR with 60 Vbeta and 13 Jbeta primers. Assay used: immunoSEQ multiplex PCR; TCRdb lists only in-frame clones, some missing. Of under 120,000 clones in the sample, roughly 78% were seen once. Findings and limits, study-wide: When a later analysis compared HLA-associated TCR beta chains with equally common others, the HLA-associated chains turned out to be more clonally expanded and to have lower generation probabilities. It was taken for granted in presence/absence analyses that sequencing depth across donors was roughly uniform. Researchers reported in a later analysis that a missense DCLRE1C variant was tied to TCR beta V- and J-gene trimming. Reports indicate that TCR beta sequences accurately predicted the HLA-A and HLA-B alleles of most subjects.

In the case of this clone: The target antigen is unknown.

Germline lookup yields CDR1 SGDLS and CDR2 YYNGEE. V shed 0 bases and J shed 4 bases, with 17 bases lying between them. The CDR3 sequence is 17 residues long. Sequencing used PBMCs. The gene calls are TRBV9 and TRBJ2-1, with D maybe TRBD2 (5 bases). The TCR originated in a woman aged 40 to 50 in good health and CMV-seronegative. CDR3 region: CASSVGVSAIVYNEQFF. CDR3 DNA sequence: TGTGCCAGCAGCGTAGGGGTTAGCGCGATTGTTTACAATGAGCAGTTCTTC. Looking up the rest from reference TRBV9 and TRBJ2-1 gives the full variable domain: DSGVTQTPKHLITATGQRVTLRCSPRSGDLSVYWYQQSLDQGLQFLIQYYNGEERAKGNILERFSAQQFPDLHSELNLSSLELGDSALYFCASSVGVSAIVYNEQFFGPGTRLTVL.